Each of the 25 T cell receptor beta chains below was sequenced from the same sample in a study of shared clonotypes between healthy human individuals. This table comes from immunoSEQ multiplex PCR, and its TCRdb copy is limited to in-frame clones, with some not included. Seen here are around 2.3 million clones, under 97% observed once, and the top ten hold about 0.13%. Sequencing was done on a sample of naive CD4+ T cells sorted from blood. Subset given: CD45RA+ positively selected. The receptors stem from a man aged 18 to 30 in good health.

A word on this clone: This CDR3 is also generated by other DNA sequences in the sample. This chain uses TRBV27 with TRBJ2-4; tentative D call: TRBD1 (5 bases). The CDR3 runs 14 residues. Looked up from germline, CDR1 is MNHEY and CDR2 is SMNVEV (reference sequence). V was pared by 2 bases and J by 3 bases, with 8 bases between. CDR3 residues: CASSLDSYKNIQYF. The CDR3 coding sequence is TGTGCCAGCAGTTTAGACAGCTACAAAAACATTCAGTACTTC.

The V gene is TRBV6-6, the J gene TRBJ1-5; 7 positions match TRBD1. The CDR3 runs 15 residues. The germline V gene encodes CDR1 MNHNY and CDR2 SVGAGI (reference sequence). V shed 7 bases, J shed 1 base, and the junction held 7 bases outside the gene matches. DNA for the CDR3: TGTGCCAGCATCAACAGGGGTTGGAGCAATCAGCCCCAGCATTTT. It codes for CASINRGWSNQPQHF.

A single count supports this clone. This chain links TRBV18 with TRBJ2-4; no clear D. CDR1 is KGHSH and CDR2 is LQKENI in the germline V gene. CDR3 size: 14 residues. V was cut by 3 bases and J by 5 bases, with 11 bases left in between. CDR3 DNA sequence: TGTGCCAGCTCACCTGGGCAGTCTCAAAACATTCAGTACTTC. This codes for CASSPGQSQNIQYF.

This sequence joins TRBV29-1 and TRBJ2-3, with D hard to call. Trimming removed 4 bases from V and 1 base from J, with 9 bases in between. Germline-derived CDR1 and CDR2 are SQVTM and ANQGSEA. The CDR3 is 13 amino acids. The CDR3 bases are TGCAGCGTTGGCAGAGTACGCACAGATACGCAGTATTTT. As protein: CSVGRVRTDTQYF.

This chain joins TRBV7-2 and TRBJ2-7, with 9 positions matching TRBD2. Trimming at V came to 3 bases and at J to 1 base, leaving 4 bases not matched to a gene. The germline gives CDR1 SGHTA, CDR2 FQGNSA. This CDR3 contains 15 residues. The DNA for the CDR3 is TGTGCCAGCAGCTTCGCTAGCGGGAAGTCCTACGAGCAGTACTTC. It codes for CASSFASGKSYEQYF.

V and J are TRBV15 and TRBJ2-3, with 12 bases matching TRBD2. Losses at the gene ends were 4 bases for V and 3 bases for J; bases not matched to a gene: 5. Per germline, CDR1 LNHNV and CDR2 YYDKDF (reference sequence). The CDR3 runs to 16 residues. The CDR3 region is CATSIELAGGTDTQYF. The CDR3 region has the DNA TGTGCCACCAGCATAGAACTAGCGGGAGGAACAGATACGCAGTATTTT.

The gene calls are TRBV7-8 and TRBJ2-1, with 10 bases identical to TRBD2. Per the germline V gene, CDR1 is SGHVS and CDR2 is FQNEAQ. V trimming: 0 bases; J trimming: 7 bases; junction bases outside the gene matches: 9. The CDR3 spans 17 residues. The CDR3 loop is CASSLAFGLAVKNEQFF. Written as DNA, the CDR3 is TGTGCCAGCAGCTTAGCCTTCGGACTAGCGGTTAAAAATGAGCAGTTCTTC.

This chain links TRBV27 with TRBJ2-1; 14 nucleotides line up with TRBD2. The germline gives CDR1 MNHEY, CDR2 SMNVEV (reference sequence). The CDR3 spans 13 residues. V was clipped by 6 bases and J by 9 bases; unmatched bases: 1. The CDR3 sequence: CASRGLAGAEQFF. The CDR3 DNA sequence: TGTGCCAGCAGGGGACTAGCGGGAGCTGAGCAGTTCTTC.

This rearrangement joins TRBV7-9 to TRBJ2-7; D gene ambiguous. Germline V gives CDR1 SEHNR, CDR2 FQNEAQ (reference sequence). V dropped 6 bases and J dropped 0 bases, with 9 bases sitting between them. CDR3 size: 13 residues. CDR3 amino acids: CASSGRSSYEQYF. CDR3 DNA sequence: TGTGCCAGCAGTGGCAGAAGCTCCTACGAGCAGTACTTC.

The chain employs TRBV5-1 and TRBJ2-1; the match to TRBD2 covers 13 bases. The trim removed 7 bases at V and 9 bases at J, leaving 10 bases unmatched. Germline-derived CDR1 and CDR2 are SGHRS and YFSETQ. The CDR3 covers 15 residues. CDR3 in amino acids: CASAGTSGTMGEQFF. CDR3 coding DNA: TGCGCCAGCGCTGGGACTAGCGGGACGATGGGTGAGCAGTTCTTC.

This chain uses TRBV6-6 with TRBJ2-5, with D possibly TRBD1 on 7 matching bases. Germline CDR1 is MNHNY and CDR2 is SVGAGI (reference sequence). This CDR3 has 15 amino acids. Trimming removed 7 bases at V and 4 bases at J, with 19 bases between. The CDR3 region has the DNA TGTGCCAGCACTCCCAGGGGGGACGGGAGAGAGACCCAGTACTTC. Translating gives CASTPRGDGRETQYF.

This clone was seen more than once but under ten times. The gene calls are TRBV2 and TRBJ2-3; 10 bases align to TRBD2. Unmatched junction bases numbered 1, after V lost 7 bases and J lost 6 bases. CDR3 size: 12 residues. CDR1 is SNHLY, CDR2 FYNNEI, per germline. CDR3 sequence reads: CASTSGSDTQYF. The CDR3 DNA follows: TGTGCCAGCACTAGCGGGAGCGATACGCAGTATTTT.

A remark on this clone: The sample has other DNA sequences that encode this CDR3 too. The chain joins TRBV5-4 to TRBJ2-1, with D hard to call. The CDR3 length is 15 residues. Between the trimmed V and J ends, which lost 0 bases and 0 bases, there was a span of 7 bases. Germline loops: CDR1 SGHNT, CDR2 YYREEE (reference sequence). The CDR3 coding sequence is TGTGCCAGCAGCTTGGACGGCCGCTCCTACAATGAGCAGTTCTTC. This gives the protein CASSLDGRSYNEQFF.

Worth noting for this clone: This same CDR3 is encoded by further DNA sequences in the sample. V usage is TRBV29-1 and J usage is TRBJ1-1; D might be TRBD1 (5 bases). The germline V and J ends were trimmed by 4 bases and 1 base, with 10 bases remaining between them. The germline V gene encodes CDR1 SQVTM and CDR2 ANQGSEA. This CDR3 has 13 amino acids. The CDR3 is CSVAGRANTEAFF. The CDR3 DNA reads TGCAGCGTTGCAGGCAGGGCGAACACTGAAGCTTTCTTT.

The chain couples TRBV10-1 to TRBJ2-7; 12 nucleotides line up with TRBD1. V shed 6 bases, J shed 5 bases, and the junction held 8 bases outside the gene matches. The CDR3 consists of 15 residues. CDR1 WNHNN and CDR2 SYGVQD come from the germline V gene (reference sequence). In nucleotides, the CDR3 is TGCGCCAGCAGGATCCGGGACAGGGGGCTTCACGAGCAGTACTTC. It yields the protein CASRIRDRGLHEQYF.

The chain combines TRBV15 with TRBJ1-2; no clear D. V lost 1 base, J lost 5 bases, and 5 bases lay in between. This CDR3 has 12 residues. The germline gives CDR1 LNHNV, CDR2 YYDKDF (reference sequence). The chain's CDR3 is CATSRGEYGYTF. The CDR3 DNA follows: TGTGCCACCAGCAGAGGGGAGTATGGCTACACCTTC. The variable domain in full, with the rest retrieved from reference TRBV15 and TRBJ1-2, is DAMVIQNPRYQVTQFGKPVTLSCSQTLNHNVMYWYQQKSSQAPKLLFHYYDKDFNNEADTPDNFQSRRPNTSFCFLDIRSPGLGDTAMYLCATSRGEYGYTFGSGTRLTVV.

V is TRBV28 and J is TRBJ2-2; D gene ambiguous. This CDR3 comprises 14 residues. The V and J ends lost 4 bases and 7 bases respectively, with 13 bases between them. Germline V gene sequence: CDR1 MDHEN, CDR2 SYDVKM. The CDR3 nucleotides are TGTGCCAGCAGTTGGTCATCTAGTTTCGGGGAGCTGTTTTTT. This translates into CASSWSSSFGELFF. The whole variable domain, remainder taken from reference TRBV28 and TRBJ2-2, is DVKVTQSSRYLVKRTGEKVFLECVQDMDHENMFWYRQDPGLGLRLIYFSYDVKMKEKGDIPEGYSVSREKKERFSLILESASTNQTSMYLCASSWSSSFGELFFGEGSRLTVL.

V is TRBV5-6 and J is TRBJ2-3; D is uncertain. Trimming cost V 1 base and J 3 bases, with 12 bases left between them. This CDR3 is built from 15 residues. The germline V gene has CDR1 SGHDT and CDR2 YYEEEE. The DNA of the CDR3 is TGTGCCAGCAGCTTGTACTCCTTGAATACAGATACGCAGTATTTT. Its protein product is CASSLYSLNTDTQYF.

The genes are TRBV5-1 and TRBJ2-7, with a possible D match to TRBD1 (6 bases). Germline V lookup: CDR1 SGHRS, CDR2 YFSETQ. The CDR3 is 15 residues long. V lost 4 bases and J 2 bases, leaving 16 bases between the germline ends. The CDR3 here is CASSPGTTGPYEQYF. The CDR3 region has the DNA TGCGCCAGCAGCCCTGGGACAACTGGGCCCTACGAGCAGTACTTC.

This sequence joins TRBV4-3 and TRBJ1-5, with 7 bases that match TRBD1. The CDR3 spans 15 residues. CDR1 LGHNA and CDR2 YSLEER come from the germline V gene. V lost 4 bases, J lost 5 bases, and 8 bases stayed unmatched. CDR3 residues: CASSRNTGDYQPQHF. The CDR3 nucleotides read TGCGCCAGCAGCCGAAATACAGGGGACTATCAGCCCCAGCATTTT.

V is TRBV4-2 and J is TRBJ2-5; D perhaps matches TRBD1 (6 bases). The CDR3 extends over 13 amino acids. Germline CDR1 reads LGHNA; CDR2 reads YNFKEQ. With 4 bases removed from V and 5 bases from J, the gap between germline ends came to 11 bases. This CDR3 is CASSRPGQETQYF. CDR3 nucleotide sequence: TGTGCCAGCAGCCGACCCGGACAGGAGACCCAGTACTTC.

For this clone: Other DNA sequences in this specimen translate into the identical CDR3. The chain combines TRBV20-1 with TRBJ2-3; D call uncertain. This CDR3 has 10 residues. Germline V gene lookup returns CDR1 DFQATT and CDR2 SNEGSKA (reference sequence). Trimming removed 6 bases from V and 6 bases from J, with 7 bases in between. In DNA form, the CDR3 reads TGCAGTGCGACTGGCGATACGCAGTATTTT. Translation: CSATGDTQYF.

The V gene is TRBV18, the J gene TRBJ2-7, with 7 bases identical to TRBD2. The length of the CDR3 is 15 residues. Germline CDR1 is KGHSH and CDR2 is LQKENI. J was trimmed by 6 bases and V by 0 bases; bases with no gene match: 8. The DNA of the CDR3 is TGTGCCAGCTCACCACCGAGCCTGGGCGGGAGCGAGCAGTACTTC. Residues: CASSPPSLGGSEQYF.

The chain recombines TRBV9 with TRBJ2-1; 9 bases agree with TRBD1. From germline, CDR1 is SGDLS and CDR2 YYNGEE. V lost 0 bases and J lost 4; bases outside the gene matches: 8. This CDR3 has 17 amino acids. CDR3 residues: CASSVGGSGTGYNEQFF. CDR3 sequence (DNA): TGTGCCAGCAGCGTAGGCGGATCCGGGACAGGGTACAATGAGCAGTTCTTC.

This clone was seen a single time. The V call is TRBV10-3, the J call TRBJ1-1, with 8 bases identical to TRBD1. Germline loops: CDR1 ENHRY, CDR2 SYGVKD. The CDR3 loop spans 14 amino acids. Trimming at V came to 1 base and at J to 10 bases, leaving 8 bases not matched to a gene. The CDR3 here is CAISELTGERGAFF. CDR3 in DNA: TGTGCCATCAGTGAGTTGACAGGGGAGAGGGGAGCTTTCTTT.